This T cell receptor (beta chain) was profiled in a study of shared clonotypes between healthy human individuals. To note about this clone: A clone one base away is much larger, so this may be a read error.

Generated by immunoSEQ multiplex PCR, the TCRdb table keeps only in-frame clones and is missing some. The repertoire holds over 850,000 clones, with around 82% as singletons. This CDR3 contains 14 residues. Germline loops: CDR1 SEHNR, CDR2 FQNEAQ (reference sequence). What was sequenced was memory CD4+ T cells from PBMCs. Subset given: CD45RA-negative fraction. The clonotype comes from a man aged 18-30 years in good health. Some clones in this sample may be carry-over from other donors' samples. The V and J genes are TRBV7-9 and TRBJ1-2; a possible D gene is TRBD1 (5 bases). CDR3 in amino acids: CAGSLEQAPYGYTF. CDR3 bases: TGTGCCGGCAGCTTAGAACAGGCTCCCTATGGCTACACCTTC.